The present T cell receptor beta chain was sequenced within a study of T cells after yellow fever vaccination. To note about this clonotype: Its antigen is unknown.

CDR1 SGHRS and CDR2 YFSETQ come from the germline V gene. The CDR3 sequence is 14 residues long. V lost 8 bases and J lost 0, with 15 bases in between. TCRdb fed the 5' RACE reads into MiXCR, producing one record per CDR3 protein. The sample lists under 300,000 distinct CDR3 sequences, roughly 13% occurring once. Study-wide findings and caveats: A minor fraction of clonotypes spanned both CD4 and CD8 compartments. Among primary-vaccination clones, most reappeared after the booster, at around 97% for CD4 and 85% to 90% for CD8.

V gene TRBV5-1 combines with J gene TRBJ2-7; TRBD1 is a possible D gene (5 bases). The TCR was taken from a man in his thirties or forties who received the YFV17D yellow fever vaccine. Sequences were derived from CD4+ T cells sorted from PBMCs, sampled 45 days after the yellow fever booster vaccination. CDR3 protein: CASRKDTNSYEQYF. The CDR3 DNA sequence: TGCGCCAGTAGAAAGGACACCAACTCCTACGAGCAGTACTTC. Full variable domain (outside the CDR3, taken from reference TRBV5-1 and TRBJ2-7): KAGVTQTPRYLIKTRGQQVTLSCSPISGHRSVSWYQQTPGQGLQFLFEYFSETQRNKGNFPGRFSGRQFSNSRSEMNVSTLELGDSALYLCASRKDTNSYEQYFGPGTRLTVT.